This is a list of T cell receptor beta chains from one sample in a study of neurological immune-mediated disorders. MiXCR, run by TCRdb on the 5' RACE reads, gives a single entry per CDR3 protein. The sample holds 20,000 to 30,000 distinct CDR3 sequences, more than 2% seen once. The sample was PBMCs. These receptors came from a woman aged 50 to 60 with multiple sclerosis. Each CDR3 is given with its conserved first and last residue.

v_call cdr3_aa
TRBV29-1 CSVKSQREAGYTF
TRBV20-1 CSARGPVALHF
TRBV5-1 CASSLEQGADEAFF
TRBV15 CATSTSTANTGELFF
TRBV7-2 CASSSGWGTQYF
TRBV7-2 CASSASGGYEQYF
TRBV7-8 CASSLAGQGVGGYTF
TRBV7-2 CASRNSYEQYF
TRBV5-1 CASSLDADRANYGYTF
TRBV7-9 CASSPWWTKNIQYF
TRBV12-3/TRBV12-4 CASSSEANQPQHF
TRBV5-1 CASSLANLPAKLTDTQYF
TRBV5-5 CASSTLAGGRETQYF
TRBV12-3/TRBV12-4 CASSSGTSGSVETQYF
TRBV18 CASSSQGSGAGELFF
TRBV20-1 CSAWRASDTQYF
TRBV5-5 CASSSQDQPQHF
TRBV4-2 CASSPFVSSVVGSYNEQFF
TRBV10-3 CATRGRTLSTDTQYF
TRBV15 CATSRGNGGAADTQYF
TRBV25-1 CASSDTGVGEQYF
TRBV12-3/TRBV12-4 CASSFGVLEGYTF
TRBV18 CASGYRGPEAFF
TRBV20-1 CSARGPGGNTEAFF
TRBV20-1 CSARLRETQYF
TRBV6-5 CASNPRQGARTEAFF
TRBV20-1 CSASAGTDDYNEQFF
TRBV2 CASRLTVSSYEQYF
TRBV6-2/TRBV6-3 CATQQGSQPQNF
TRBV5-5 CASSLGSLRSYEQYF
TRBV7-2 CASSLVVATEEYNEQFF
TRBV20-1 CSASLGTAYNEQFF
TRBV11-2 CASSLGDVFRALHF
TRBV9 CASSANPHTGELFF
TRBV7-2 CASSSIAGYEQYF
TRBV20-1 CSGLNQETQYF
TRBV10-3 CAISALQDEQYF
TRBV27 CASFGWGGYTF
TRBV7-8 CASSNRRQRGTEAFF
TRBV12-3/TRBV12-4 CASSLGGRVGDTEAFF
TRBV4-1 CASSPGAVVSNQPQHF
TRBV20-1 CSARGRESTDTQYF
TRBV5-1 CASIGGGRAFF
TRBV20-1 CSARIGLYNSPLHF
TRBV3-1 CASSQEYGETQYF
TRBV11-2 CASSLLTSGIPETQYF
TRBV6-6 CASSFSSPGGAYEQYF
TRBV5-1 CASSLATGSTGELFF
TRBV20-1 CSARDQYSHNEQFF